The 22 T cell receptor beta chains below come from one sample, sequenced in a study of blood T cells in healthy people across ages. Then a second PCR, running about 6 to 12 cycles, was carried out with a sample-barcoded 5' primer and a J-beta primer mix. TCRdb independently ran MiXCR on the 5' RACE reads; one entry per CDR3 protein. The sample lists roughly 790,000 distinct CDR3 sequences; roughly 45% were seen once. Sequencing used blood. These receptors were taken from a woman between 55 and 75 years old in good health.

V gene TRBV11-2 combines with J gene TRBJ2-1; D remains ambiguous. V shed 2 bases and J shed 7 bases, with 6 bases lying between them. This CDR3 region has 12 residues. Germline-derived CDR1 and CDR2 are SGHAT and FQNNGV. The CDR3, as DNA: TGTGCCAGCAGCTTATTTGTAAATGAGCAGTTCTTC. Translation gives CASSLFVNEQFF. Filled out from reference TRBV11-2 and TRBJ2-1, the complete variable domain reads EAGVAQSPRYKIIEKRQSVAFWCNPISGHATLYWYQQILGQGPKLLIQFQNNGVVDDSQLPKDRFSAERLKGVDSTLKIQPAKLEDSAVYLCASSLFVNEQFFGPGTRLTVL.

The sample holds a few counts of this clonotype. J is TRBJ2-5 and V is TRBV28; 12 nucleotides align to TRBD2. Germline V gene lookup returns CDR1 MDHEN and CDR2 SYDVKM. The CDR3 has 14 residues. The V and J ends lost 5 bases and 5 bases, in that order; junction bases with no gene match: 3. The chain's CDR3 is CASSTSGRSETQYF. The CDR3 DNA follows: TGTGCCAGCAGTACTAGCGGGAGGTCTGAGACCCAGTACTTC.

This clonotype was counted only a few times. The chain uses TRBV11-1 and TRBJ2-1, with D possibly matching TRBD2 (6 bases). V was clipped by 5 bases and J by 8 bases, with 19 bases between them. Germline-derived CDR1 and CDR2 are SGHAT and FQDESV (reference sequence). The CDR3 sequence is 15 residues long. The CDR3 nucleotides are TGTGCCAGCAGCCGCGGGGCCCGGTGGGGAGATGAGCAGTTCTTC. This codes for CASSRGARWGDEQFF.

This clonotype has just a few counts. The chain recombines TRBV6-2 or TRBV6-3 with TRBJ2-5; D uncertain. Trimming took 8 bases from V and 4 from J, leaving 11 bases between them. There are 12 residues in the CDR3. Germline CDR1 reads MNHEY; CDR2 reads SVGEGT. The CDR3 nucleotides are TGTGCCAGCTGCTCCCGGTTAGAGACCCAGTACTTC. It codes for CASCSRLETQYF.

This clonotype was recorded once. Being one base from a much bigger clone, this may be a read error. The rearrangement links TRBV12-3 or TRBV12-4 to TRBJ2-1; possible D gene TRBD1, 6 bases. Between the trimmed V and J ends, which lost 1 base and 10 bases, there was a span of 11 bases. The CDR3 length is 13 residues. CDR3 bases: TGTGCCAGCAGTTTAGGAGGGGGTGGCGAGCAGTTCTTC. Encoded protein: CASSLGGGGEQFF.

V is TRBV6-1 and J is TRBJ2-3, with unresolved D. CDR3 size: 15 residues. Between the trimmed V and J ends, which lost 4 bases and 6 bases, there was a span of 17 bases. Germline CDR1 MNHNS, CDR2 SASEGT. CDR3: CASSGRPGHRDTQYF. The CDR3, as DNA: TGTGCCAGCAGTGGCCGCCCGGGCCACCGGGATACGCAGTATTTT.

The chain recombines TRBV4-3 with TRBJ1-2, with 8 bases that match TRBD1. This CDR3 contains 15 residues. In germline, CDR1 is LGHNA, CDR2 YSLEER. Trimming cost V 7 bases and J 1 base; bases outside gene matches: 8. The CDR3: CASNHGDRLNYGYTF. CDR3 nucleotides: TGCGCCAGCAACCACGGGGACAGGCTTAACTATGGCTACACCTTC.

This clonotype has ten or more counts. This chain uses TRBV20-1 with TRBJ2-2, with a possible D match to TRBD1 (6 bases). The germline gives CDR1 DFQATT, CDR2 SNEGSKA (reference sequence). Trimming stripped 0 bases from V and 3 bases from J, with 11 bases between. This CDR3 contains 15 residues. The CDR3 coding sequence is TGCAGTGCTAGAGACCAGGGGCCTTACACCGGGGAGCTGTTTTTT. As protein: CSARDQGPYTGELFF.

This clonotype showed up just once. Possible read error: a much larger clone is one base away. This rearrangement joins TRBV11-2 to TRBJ2-3, with D uncertain. The germline V gene encodes CDR1 SGHAT and CDR2 FQNNGV. Trimming stripped 8 bases from V and 0 bases from J, with 15 bases between. The CDR3 extends over 15 amino acids. CDR3 sequence: CASSGGRASTDTQYF. CDR3 nucleotide sequence: TGTGCCAGCTCAGGCGGACGAGCGAGCACAGATACGCAGTATTTT.

Here the CDR3 DNA reads TGTGCCAGCAGGATCCGGGACAGGGTTCAGTACTTC. Protein product: CASRIRDRVQYF. V usage is TRBV28 and J usage is TRBJ2-7, with 9 positions matching TRBD1. CDR1 is MDHEN and CDR2 is SYDVKM in the germline V gene. The CDR3 runs to 12 residues. The ends lost 6 bases at V and 10 bases at J; junction bases unmatched: 7.

V is TRBV27 and J is TRBJ2-1; weak D call: TRBD2 (5 bases). V lost 0 bases and J 9 bases, leaving 9 bases between the germline ends. CDR1 MNHEY and CDR2 SMNVEV come from the germline V gene (reference sequence). There are 13 residues in the CDR3. CDR3 sequence reads: CASSLSAGIEQFF. The CDR3 DNA reads as TGTGCCAGCAGTTTATCGGCCGGGATTGAGCAGTTCTTC.

This clonotype has more than one count but fewer than ten. The chain employs TRBV6-1 and TRBJ2-7; D may correspond to TRBD1 or TRBD2 (5 bases each). This CDR3 has 16 residues. V was pared by 4 bases and J by 0 bases, with 16 bases between. Per germline, CDR1 MNHNS and CDR2 SASEGT. As DNA, the CDR3 is TGTGCCAGCAGTGTTGCCGGGACCGCCGACTCCTACGAGCAGTACTTC. Its translation is CASSVAGTADSYEQYF.

The chain recombines TRBV30 with TRBJ2-3, with D possibly TRBD1 on 6 matching bases. The CDR3 runs 14 residues. V was clipped by 1 base and J by 5 bases, with 13 bases between them. CDR1 and CDR2 from the germline V gene are GTSNPN and SVGIG (reference sequence). The CDR3: CAWSGEGRGDTQYF. The CDR3 nucleotides read TGTGCCTGGAGTGGGGAAGGCAGGGGAGATACGCAGTATTTT. The variable domain in full, completed from reference TRBV30 and TRBJ2-3, reads SQTIHQWPATLVQPVGSPLSLECTVEGTSNPNLYWYRQAAGRGLQLLFYSVGIGQISSEVPQNLSASRPQDRQFILSSKKLLLSDSGFYLCAWSGEGRGDTQYFGPGTRLTVL.

The rearrangement joins TRBV21-1 to TRBJ2-7; TRBD1, the D gene given by the table, was not confirmed from the DNA. TRBV21-1 is tagged as a pseudogene. This CDR3 region has 18 residues. CDR3 sequence (DNA): TGTGCCAGCAGCCCTCGGGACAGGCCGATTTACCCTACCTACGAGCAGTACTTC. Translated, it gives CASSPRDRPIYPTYEQYF.

The chain uses TRBV9 and TRBJ2-4; possible D gene TRBD2, 6 bases. CDR1 is SGDLS, CDR2 YYNGEE, per germline. The CDR3 contains 15 residues. Trimming removed 0 bases at V and 13 bases at J, with 20 bases between. CDR3 in amino acids: CASSVGGEGYNEQYF. CDR3 nucleotide sequence: TGTGCCAGCAGCGTAGGGGGGGAAGGATACAATGAGCAGTACTTC.

This rearrangement joins TRBV20-1 to TRBJ1-6, with D possibly being TRBD1 (6 bases). Trimming took off 6 bases at V and 3 bases at J, with 12 bases between the two ends. CDR3 size: 14 residues. Germline CDR1 reads DFQATT; CDR2 reads SNEGSKA (reference sequence). DNA for the CDR3: TGCAGTGCCGTGGACAGCCTCTATAATTCACCCCTCCACTTT. The encoded protein is CSAVDSLYNSPLHF.

This clonotype was observed a few times. This sequence joins TRBV9 and TRBJ2-3; 13 nucleotides line up with TRBD2. Per germline, CDR1 SGDLS and CDR2 YYNGEE. V trimming: 0 bases; J trimming: 5 bases; junction bases outside the gene matches: 3. The CDR3 is 16 amino acids. The CDR3 DNA is TGTGCCAGCAGCGTAGGCGGACTAGCGGGAGTAGATACGCAGTATTTT. As protein: CASSVGGLAGVDTQYF.

At least ten counts were recorded for this clonotype. One base away lies a much larger clone, so this may be a sequencing read error. This chain connects TRBV10-3 to TRBJ2-1; D gene ambiguous. The assigned J gene may be wrong: the sequence end matches TRBJ2-7 better. The CDR3 runs 14 residues. Germline V gives CDR1 ENHRY, CDR2 SYGVKD. The CDR3: CAIGVYDTYNEQYF. The CDR3 DNA reads as TGTGCCATCGGGGTTTACGATACCTACAATGAGCAGTACTTC.

V and J are TRBV7-3 and TRBJ1-1; 8 bases are shared with TRBD1. V shed 5 bases, J shed 3 bases, and the junction held 11 bases outside the gene matches. The CDR3 length is 16 residues. The germline gives CDR1 SGHTA, CDR2 FQGTGA. Written as DNA, the CDR3 is TGTGCCAGCAGCGCGAATCCGGGACAGGCGCACACTGAAGCTTTCTTT. The encoded protein is CASSANPGQAHTEAFF.

About this clonotype: This could be a read error, since a much larger clone is one nucleotide away. The rearrangement uses TRBV11-2 and TRBJ2-1, with D unclear. The length of the CDR3 is 12 residues. Germline CDR1 is SGHAT and CDR2 is FQNNGV. CDR3 protein: CTSSLGDNEQFF. For the CDR3, the DNA is TGTACCAGCAGCTTAGGTGACAATGAGCAGTTCTTC.

The rearrangement links TRBV11-2 to TRBJ2-2, with D tentatively TRBD1 (5 bases). The CDR3 consists of 14 residues. V was clipped by 1 base and J by 5 bases, with 8 bases between them. Germline V CDR1 and CDR2: SGHAT, FQNNGV. The DNA for the CDR3 is TGTGCCAGCAGCTTAGTACAGGAGACCGGGGAGCTGTTTTTT. Translation: CASSLVQETGELFF.

The V call is TRBV7-2, the J call TRBJ1-5; 7 bases line up with TRBD1. This CDR3 contains 18 residues. Germline V gene lookup returns CDR1 SGHTA and CDR2 FQGNSA. Unmatched junction bases numbered 13, after V lost 2 bases and J lost 3 bases. CDR3 loop: CASSLYPTGFQANQPQHF. In nucleotides, the CDR3 is TGTGCCAGCAGCTTATACCCGACAGGGTTCCAGGCCAATCAGCCCCAGCATTTT.